The 12 T cell receptor beta chains presented below share a single source sample, sequenced in a study of CD8+ T cells in alopecia areata. The treatment was: oral pan-JAK inhibitor, 5-10 mg twice daily. RNA, once extracted, was reverse transcribed into cDNA for use as the sequencing template. Sequencing used immunoSEQ multiplex PCR; TCRdb keeps in-frame clones, though not all of them. The sample lists roughly 190,000 clones, roughly three fifths occurring once. Specimen: CD4+ T cells sorted from blood, collected at week 4, from a patient treated with tofacitinib. These receptors originate from a human donor with alopecia areata.

This chain uses TRBV29-1 with TRBJ2-1, with TRBD2 matching over 10 bases. CDR3 size: 14 residues. J gave up 4 bases and V 6 bases, and 6 bases lay outside the gene matches. Germline assignment: CDR1 SQVTM and CDR2 ANQGSEA. The CDR3 nucleotides read TGCAGCGTACCTACTAGCGGGGCTTACAATGAGCAGTTCTTC. It is translated as CSVPTSGAYNEQFF.

Worth noting for this clone: The junction does not match germline at one end; this may be a read error. The CDR3 bases are TGTGCCAGCAGTACACCTCCTTGGCGGGGGGGCTTCGGCACGCAGTATTTT. Its protein product is CASSTPPWRGGFGTQYF. The rearrangement joins TRBV10-3 to TRBJ2-3; 9 bases line up with TRBD2. Per the germline V gene, CDR1 is ENHRY and CDR2 is SYGVKD. The CDR3 runs to 17 residues.

This chain connects TRBV25-1 to TRBJ1-3, with a weak D call TRBD1 (5 bases). The germline V gene has CDR1 MGHDK and CDR2 SYGVNS. The V and J ends lost 2 bases and 6 bases respectively, with 14 bases between them. There are 15 residues in the CDR3. This CDR3 is CASSEGAGRLNTIYF. CDR3 in DNA: TGTGCCAGCAGTGAAGGGGCAGGACGGCTAAACACCATATATTTT.

The J gene is TRBJ2-1, the V gene TRBV18; 9 bases match TRBD1. This CDR3 spans 15 amino acids. V gave up 0 bases and J gave up 7 bases; unmatched junction bases: 4. Germline V gene sequence: CDR1 KGHSH, CDR2 LQKENI. The DNA for the CDR3 is TGTGCCAGCTCACCACCGGGACAGGGTAGAAATGAGCAGTTCTTC. Translating gives CASSPPGQGRNEQFF.

This clone was picked up a small number of times. The V gene is TRBV23-1, the J gene TRBJ2-5; D might be TRBD1 (5 bases). TRBV23-1 is assigned to the ORF class and has an uncertain function. The CDR3 is 14 residues long. Trimming left V 1 base short and J 7 bases short, with 13 bases between. This chain's CDR3 is CASSQWRPQGTQYF. CDR3 DNA sequence: TGCGCCAGCAGTCAATGGCGGCCCCAGGGGACCCAGTACTTC.

The chain combines TRBV15 with TRBJ1-4; D not certain. The germline gives CDR1 LNHNV, CDR2 YYDKDF (reference sequence). This CDR3 comprises 12 residues. V was trimmed by 0 bases and J by 8 bases, leaving 4 bases between them. CDR3 in amino acids: CATSRDWEKLFF. CDR3 sequence (DNA): TGTGCCACCAGCAGAGATTGGGAAAAACTGTTTTTT.

This clone was seen a handful of times. V usage is TRBV2 and J usage is TRBJ1-5; TRBD1 is a possible D gene (5 bases). Trimming left V 7 bases short and J 0 bases short, with 13 bases between. Germline V gene data show CDR1 as SNHLY and CDR2 as FYNNEI. The length of the CDR3 is 15 residues. The CDR3 nucleotides are TGTGCCAGCACCCTAGAGGGGTATAGCAATCAGCCCCAGCATTTT. It encodes CASTLEGYSNQPQHF.

This chain connects TRBV2 to TRBJ2-1, with D unresolved. CDR1 and CDR2 from the germline V gene are SNHLY and FYNNEI. The CDR3 totals 15 residues. Deletions cut 3 bases from V and 0 bases from J, with 9 bases between. The CDR3 here is CASSDLDPSYNEQFF. The CDR3 DNA follows: TGTGCCAGCAGTGACCTGGATCCCTCCTACAATGAGCAGTTCTTC.

This clone has just one count. The chain has TRBV2 and TRBJ2-7, with 9 bases matching TRBD1. Germline V gives CDR1 SNHLY, CDR2 FYNNEI. CDR3 length equals 16 residues. V lost 8 bases to trimming and J lost 4 bases; unmatched junction nucleotides: 15. The CDR3 protein is CASWGPAGTGRYEQYF. Here the CDR3 DNA reads TGTGCCAGCTGGGGTCCTGCCGGGACAGGGCGTTACGAGCAGTACTTC. The variable domain in full, completed from reference TRBV2 and TRBJ2-7, reads EPEVTQTPSHQVTQMGQEVILRCVPISNHLYFYWYRQILGQKVEFLVSFYNNEISEKSEIFDDQFSVERPDGSNFTLKIRSTKLEDSAMYFCASWGPAGTGRYEQYFGPGTRLTVT.

This clone has just a few counts. The chain is built from TRBV6-1 and TRBJ1-5; 7 bases are a match to TRBD1. V shed 6 bases, J shed 3 bases, and the junction held 8 bases outside the gene matches. Germline CDR1 and CDR2: MNHNS and SASEGT. The CDR3 length is 15 residues. CDR3 in amino acids: CASSPGTVVNQPQHF. In DNA form, the CDR3 reads TGTGCCAGCAGCCCCGGGACAGTCGTCAATCAGCCCCAGCATTTT.

This rearrangement joins TRBV2 to TRBJ2-1; D is perhaps TRBD2 (6 bases). The CDR3 contains 13 residues. Germline V gene sequence: CDR1 SNHLY, CDR2 FYNNEI. V was cut by 3 bases and J by 15 bases, with 18 bases left in between. The CDR3 DNA reads as TGTGCCAGCAGTGAGAGCGAGGCGGGACCGGCGTTCTTC. It translates to CASSESEAGPAFF.

This clone occurred once. The rearrangement joins TRBV29-1 to TRBJ2-5; 10 nucleotides line up with TRBD1. CDR3 length: 13 amino acids. CDR1 and CDR2 from the germline V gene are SQVTM and ANQGSEA. Trimming at V came to 6 bases and at J to 5 bases, leaving 6 bases not matched to a gene. The CDR3 region is CSVDRGRGETQYF. Here the CDR3 DNA reads TGCAGCGTAGACAGGGGGCGGGGGGAGACCCAGTACTTC.